This T cell receptor (beta chain) came from a study of T cell responses to AZD1222 COVID-19 vaccine. This table comes from immunoSEQ multiplex PCR, and its TCRdb copy is limited to in-frame clones, with some not included. In the table there are about 150,000 clones, 80% to 90% of which are singletons. This clone occurred once. This sample comprised peripheral blood, obtained on day 0 of AZD1222 vaccination. The source of this sequence is an adult in good health.

The CDR3, as DNA: TGTGCCAGCAGCCAACAGGAATATGGCTACACCTTC. Translated, it gives CASSQQEYGYTF. The chain joins TRBV12-3 or TRBV12-4 to TRBJ1-2, with D maybe TRBD1 (5 bases). The CDR3 runs to 12 residues. Deletions cut 6 bases from V and 5 bases from J, with 10 bases between.